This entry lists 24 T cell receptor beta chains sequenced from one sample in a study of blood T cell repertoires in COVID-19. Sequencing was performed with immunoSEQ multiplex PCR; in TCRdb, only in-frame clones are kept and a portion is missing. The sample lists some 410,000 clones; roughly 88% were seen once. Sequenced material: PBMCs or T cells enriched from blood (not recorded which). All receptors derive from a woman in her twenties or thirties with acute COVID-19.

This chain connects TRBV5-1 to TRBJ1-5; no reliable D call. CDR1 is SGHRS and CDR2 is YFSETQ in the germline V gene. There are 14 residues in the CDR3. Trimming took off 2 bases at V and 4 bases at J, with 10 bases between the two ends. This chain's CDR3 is CASSFGSGNQPQHF. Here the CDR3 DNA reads TGCGCCAGCAGCTTTGGTTCCGGGAATCAGCCCCAGCATTTT.

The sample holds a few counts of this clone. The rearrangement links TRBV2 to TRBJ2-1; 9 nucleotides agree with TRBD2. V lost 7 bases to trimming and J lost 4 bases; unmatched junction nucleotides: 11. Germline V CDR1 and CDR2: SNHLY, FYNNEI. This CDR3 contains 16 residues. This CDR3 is CASNLEAGGSYNEQFF. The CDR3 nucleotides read TGTGCCAGCAACCTTGAAGCGGGGGGTTCATACAATGAGCAGTTCTTC. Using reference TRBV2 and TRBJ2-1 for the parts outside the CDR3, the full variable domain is EPEVTQTPSHQVTQMGQEVILRCVPISNHLYFYWYRQILGQKVEFLVSFYNNEISEKSEIFDDQFSVERPDGSNFTLKIRSTKLEDSAMYFCASNLEAGGSYNEQFFGPGTRLTVL.

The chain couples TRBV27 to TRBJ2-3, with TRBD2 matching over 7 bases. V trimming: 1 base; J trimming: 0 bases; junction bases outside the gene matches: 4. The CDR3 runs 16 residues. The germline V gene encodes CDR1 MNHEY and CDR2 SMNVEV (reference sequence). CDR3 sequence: CASSLYGAGSTDTQYF. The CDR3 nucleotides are TGTGCCAGCAGTTTATACGGAGCGGGGAGCACAGATACGCAGTATTTT.

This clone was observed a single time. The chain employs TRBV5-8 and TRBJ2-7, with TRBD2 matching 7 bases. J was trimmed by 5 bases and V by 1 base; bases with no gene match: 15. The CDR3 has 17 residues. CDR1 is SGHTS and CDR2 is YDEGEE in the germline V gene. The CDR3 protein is CASSLRGGGTQIDEQYF. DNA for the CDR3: TGTGCCAGCAGCTTGAGGGGCGGGGGAACCCAGATCGACGAGCAGTACTTC. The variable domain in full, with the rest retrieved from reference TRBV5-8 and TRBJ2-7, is EAGVTQSPTHLIKTRGQQATLRCSPISGHTSVYWYQQALGLGLQFLLWYDEGEERNRGNFPPRFSGRQFPNYSSELNVNALELEDSALYLCASSLRGGGTQIDEQYFGPGTRLTVT.

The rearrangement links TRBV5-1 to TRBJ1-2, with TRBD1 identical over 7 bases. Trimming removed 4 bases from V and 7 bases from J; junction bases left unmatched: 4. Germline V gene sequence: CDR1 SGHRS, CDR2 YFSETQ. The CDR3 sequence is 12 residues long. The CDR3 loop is CASSRDRVGYTF. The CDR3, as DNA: TGCGCCAGCAGCCGCGACAGGGTTGGCTACACCTTC.

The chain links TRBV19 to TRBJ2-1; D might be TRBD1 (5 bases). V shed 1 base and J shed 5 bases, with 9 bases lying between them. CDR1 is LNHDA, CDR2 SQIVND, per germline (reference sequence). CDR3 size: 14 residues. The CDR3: CASSIGQNHNEQFF. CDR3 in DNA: TGTGCCAGTAGTATAGGACAGAACCACAATGAGCAGTTCTTC.

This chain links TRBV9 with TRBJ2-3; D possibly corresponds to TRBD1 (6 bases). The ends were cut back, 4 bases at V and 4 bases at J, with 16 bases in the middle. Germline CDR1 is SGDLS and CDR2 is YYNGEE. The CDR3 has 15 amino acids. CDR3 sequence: CASSSTGMWADTQYF. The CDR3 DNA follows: TGTGCCAGCAGCTCCACAGGGATGTGGGCAGATACGCAGTATTTT.

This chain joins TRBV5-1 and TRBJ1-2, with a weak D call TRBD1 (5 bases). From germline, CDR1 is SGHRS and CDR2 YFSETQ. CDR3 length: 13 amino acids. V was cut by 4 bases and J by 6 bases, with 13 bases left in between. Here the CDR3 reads CASSGAPVDGYTF. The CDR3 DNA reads TGCGCCAGCAGCGGGGCCCCCGTGGATGGCTACACCTTC.

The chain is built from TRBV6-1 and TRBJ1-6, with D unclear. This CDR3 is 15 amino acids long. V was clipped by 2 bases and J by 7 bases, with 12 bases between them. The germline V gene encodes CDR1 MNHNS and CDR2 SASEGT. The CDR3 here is CASSEWGERNSPLHF. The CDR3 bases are TGTGCCAGCAGTGAATGGGGAGAGAGAAATTCACCCCTCCACTTT.

CDR3: CASSDSFDGYTF. The CDR3 coding sequence is TGCGCCAGCAGTGACAGTTTTGATGGCTACACCTTC. V gene TRBV10-1 combines with J gene TRBJ1-2; D is uncertain. Germline V gene sequence: CDR1 WNHNN, CDR2 SYGVQD (reference sequence). Trimming stripped 3 bases from V and 6 bases from J, with 8 bases between. The CDR3 consists of 12 residues.

The chain's CDR3 is CASSPGTASPGSEQYF. The CDR3 coding sequence is TGTGCCAGCAGCCCCGGGACAGCCAGCCCAGGGTCCGAGCAGTACTTC. J is TRBJ2-7 and V is TRBV2; TRBD1 matches 7 bases. With V trimmed by 6 bases and J by 6 bases, 17 bases remained unmatched. Germline CDR1 reads SNHLY; CDR2 reads FYNNEI. The CDR3 runs to 16 residues.

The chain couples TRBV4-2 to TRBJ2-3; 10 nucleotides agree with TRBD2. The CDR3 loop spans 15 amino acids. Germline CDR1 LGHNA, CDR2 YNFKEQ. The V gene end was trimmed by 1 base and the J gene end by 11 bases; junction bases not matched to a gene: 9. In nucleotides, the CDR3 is TGTGCCAGCAGCCAAGGGGAGCGGGGGGGCATGGGGCAGTATTTT. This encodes CASSQGERGGMGQYF.

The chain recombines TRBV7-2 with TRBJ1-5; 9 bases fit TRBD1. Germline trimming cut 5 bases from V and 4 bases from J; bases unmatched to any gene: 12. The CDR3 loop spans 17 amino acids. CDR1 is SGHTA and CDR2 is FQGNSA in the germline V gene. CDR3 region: CASSERDRVFSNQPQHF. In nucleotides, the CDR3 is TGTGCCAGCAGCGAGAGGGACAGGGTTTTTTCAAATCAGCCCCAGCATTTT. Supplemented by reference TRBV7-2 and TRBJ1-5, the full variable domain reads GAGVSQSPSNKVTEKGKDVELRCDPISGHTALYWYRQSLGQGLEFLIYFQGNSAPDKSGLPSDRFSAERTGGSVSTLTIQRTQQEDSAVYLCASSERDRVFSNQPQHFGDGTRLSIL.

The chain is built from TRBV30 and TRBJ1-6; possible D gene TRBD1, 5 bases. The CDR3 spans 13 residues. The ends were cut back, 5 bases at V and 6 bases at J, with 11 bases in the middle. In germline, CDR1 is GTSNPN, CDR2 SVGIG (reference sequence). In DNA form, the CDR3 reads TGTGCCTGGGCCCGACAGATTAATTCACCCCTCCACTTT. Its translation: CAWARQINSPLHF.

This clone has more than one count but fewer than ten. The CDR3 region has the DNA TGTGCCAGCAGTCGCGGGACAGGAGGCTCCTACGAGCAGTACTTC. Encoded protein: CASSRGTGGSYEQYF. The gene calls are TRBV6-5 and TRBJ2-7; 8 nucleotides align to TRBD1. V shed 5 bases and J 0 bases; nucleotides not matched to a gene: 6. The CDR3 is 15 residues long. Looked up from germline, CDR1 is MNHEY and CDR2 is SVGAGI.

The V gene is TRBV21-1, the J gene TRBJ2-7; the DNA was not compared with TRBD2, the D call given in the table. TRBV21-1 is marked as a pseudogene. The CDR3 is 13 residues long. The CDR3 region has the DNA TGTGCCAGCAGCAAAAACACTAGCTACGAGCAGTACTTC. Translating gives CASSKNTSYEQYF.

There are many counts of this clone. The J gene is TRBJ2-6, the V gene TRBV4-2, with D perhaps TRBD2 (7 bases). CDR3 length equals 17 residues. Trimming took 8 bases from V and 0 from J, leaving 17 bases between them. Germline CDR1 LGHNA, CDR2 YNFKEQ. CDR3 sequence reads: CASGEGVSSSGANVLTF. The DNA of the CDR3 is TGTGCCAGCGGGGAGGGGGTGTCGAGCTCTGGGGCCAACGTCCTGACTTTC.

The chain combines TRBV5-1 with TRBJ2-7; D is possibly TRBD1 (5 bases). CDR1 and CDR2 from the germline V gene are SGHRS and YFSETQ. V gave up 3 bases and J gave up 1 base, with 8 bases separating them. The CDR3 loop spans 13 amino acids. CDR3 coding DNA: TGCGCCAGCAGCTGGACACGATCCTACGAGCAGTACTTC. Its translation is CASSWTRSYEQYF.

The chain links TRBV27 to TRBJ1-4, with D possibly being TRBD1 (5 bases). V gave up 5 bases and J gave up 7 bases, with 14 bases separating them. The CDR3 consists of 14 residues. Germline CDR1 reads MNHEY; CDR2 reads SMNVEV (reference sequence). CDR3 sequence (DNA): TGTGCCAGCAGTCCCCGACCGGGGGGTGAAAAACTGTTTTTT. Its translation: CASSPRPGGEKLFF.

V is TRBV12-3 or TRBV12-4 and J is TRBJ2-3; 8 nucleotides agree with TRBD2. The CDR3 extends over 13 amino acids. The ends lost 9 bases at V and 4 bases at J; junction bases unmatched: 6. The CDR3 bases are TGTGCCAGTGAAGGGACTAGTGCAGATACGCAGTATTTT. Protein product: CASEGTSADTQYF.

CDR3 loop: CASSGQVNTEAFF. CDR3 nucleotide sequence: TGTGCCAGCAGCGGACAGGTAAACACTGAAGCTTTCTTT. This chain uses TRBV6-5 with TRBJ1-1, with TRBD1 identical over 7 bases. The CDR3 has 13 residues. The germline V gene encodes CDR1 MNHEY and CDR2 SVGAGI. J gave up 2 bases and V 6 bases, and 3 bases lay outside the gene matches.

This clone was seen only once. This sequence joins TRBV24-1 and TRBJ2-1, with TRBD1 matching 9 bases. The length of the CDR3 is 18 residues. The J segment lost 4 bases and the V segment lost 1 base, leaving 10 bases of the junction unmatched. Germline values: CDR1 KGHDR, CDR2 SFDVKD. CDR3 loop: CATSDFPDRGSAYNEQFF. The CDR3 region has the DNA TGTGCCACCAGTGATTTCCCCGACAGGGGGTCAGCGTACAATGAGCAGTTCTTC.

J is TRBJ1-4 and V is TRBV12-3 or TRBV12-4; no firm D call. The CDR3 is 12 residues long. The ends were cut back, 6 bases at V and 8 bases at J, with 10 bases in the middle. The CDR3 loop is CASSTSGEKLFF. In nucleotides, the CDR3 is TGTGCCAGCAGCACGTCGGGGGAAAAACTGTTTTTT.

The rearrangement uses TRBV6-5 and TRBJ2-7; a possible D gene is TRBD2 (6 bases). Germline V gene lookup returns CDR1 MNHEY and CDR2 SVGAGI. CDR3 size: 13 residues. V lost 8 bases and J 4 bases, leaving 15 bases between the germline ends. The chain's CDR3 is CASRGWGSYEQYF. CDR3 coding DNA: TGTGCCAGCCGGGGGTGGGGCTCGTACGAGCAGTACTTC.